A single sample gave rise to the 29 T cell receptor beta chains below, sequenced in a study of blood T cells in healthy people across ages. Using a J-beta primer mix together with a sample-barcoded 5' primer, a second PCR was run for roughly 6 to 11 cycles. TCRdb ran MiXCR on the 5' RACE reads and lists one entry per CDR3 protein. The data hold some 1.1 million distinct CDR3 sequences, with roughly two fifths observed a single time. Sequencing used blood. The origin of the receptors is a man younger than 35 in good health.

In this sample, this clonotype turned up a few times. The gene calls are TRBV6-2 or TRBV6-3 and TRBJ1-5; perhaps TRBD1 as D (6 bases). Between the trimmed V and J ends, which lost 2 bases and 1 base, there was a span of 9 bases. Germline V gene lookup returns CDR1 MNHEY and CDR2 SVGEGT. This CDR3 has 15 residues. The CDR3 here is CASSYQGLSNQPQHF. DNA of the CDR3: TGTGCCAGCAGTTACCAGGGGTTGAGCAATCAGCCCCAGCATTTT.

The gene calls are TRBV29-1 and TRBJ2-2; 10 nucleotides agree with TRBD2. After removal of 7 bases from V and 2 bases from J, the junction contained 4 bases not matched to a gene. The CDR3 extends over 14 amino acids. The germline gives CDR1 SQVTM, CDR2 ANQGSEA. The CDR3 region has the DNA TGCAGCGCTACTAGCGGGGTAAACACCGGGGAGCTGTTTTTT. It is translated as CSATSGVNTGELFF.

Written as DNA, the CDR3 is TGTGCCAGCAGTCTTAGGCAGGGGGCCACTCCAAACTATGGCTACACCTTC. Protein: CASSLRQGATPNYGYTF. The V and J genes are TRBV6-1 and TRBJ1-2; 8 bases match TRBD1. Germline V lookup: CDR1 MNHNS, CDR2 SASEGT. The CDR3 spans 17 residues. V was pared by 5 bases and J by 2 bases, with 13 bases of the junction left unmatched.

The chain carries TRBV6-5 and TRBJ2-2; 16 bases are shared with TRBD2. Germline lookup yields CDR1 MNHEY and CDR2 SVGAGI. This CDR3 has 19 residues. Trimming at V came to 4 bases and at J to 0 bases, leaving 5 bases not matched to a gene. The CDR3 coding sequence is TGTGCCAGCAGTTTCCCCGGGACTAGCGGGGGGGCGAACACCGGGGAGCTGTTTTTT. Protein: CASSFPGTSGGANTGELFF.

The table lists this clonotype with a few counts. The chain carries TRBV18 and TRBJ2-7, with TRBD1 matching 9 bases. The CDR3 runs 16 residues. After removal of 2 bases from V and 4 bases from J, the junction contained 9 bases not matched to a gene. Germline loops: CDR1 KGHSH, CDR2 LQKENI. CDR3 sequence: CASSPVMDRGTYEQYF. The CDR3 bases are TGTGCCAGCTCACCAGTAATGGACAGGGGCACGTACGAGCAGTACTTC.

This clonotype was observed many times. The chain carries TRBV7-2 and TRBJ2-1; 7 bases match TRBD2. The trim removed 4 bases at V and 0 bases at J, leaving 9 bases unmatched. Germline CDR1 is SGHTA and CDR2 is FQGNSA. This CDR3 has 17 residues. CDR3 residues: CASSSLREAGSYNEQFF. CDR3 nucleotide sequence: TGTGCCAGCAGCTCCCTACGGGAGGCTGGCTCCTACAATGAGCAGTTCTTC.

The chain couples TRBV12-3 or TRBV12-4 to TRBJ1-2; TRBD1 agrees at 7 bases. This CDR3 region has 15 residues. V was pared by 6 bases and J by 4 bases, with 11 bases of the junction left unmatched. Here the CDR3 DNA reads TGTGCCAGCAGCCCAAATCTTGACAGGGCCTATGGCTACACCTTC. Translation: CASSPNLDRAYGYTF.

This rearrangement joins TRBV7-2 to TRBJ2-1, with D perhaps being TRBD1 or TRBD2 (6 bases each). Germline CDR1 reads SGHTA; CDR2 reads FQGNSA. The CDR3 covers 15 residues. Trimming stripped 7 bases from V and 8 bases from J, with 21 bases between. CDR3 in DNA: TGTGCCAGCACCGTTAGAGGGGGGCGTGTCGATGAGCAGTTCTTC. Amino acid sequence: CASTVRGGRVDEQFF.

The gene calls are TRBV12-3 or TRBV12-4 and TRBJ1-4, with 9 nucleotides matching TRBD1. This CDR3 has 13 residues. J was trimmed by 8 bases and V by 10 bases; bases with no gene match: 8. The CDR3: CATGGTGYEKLFF. CDR3 in DNA: TGTGCCACCGGAGGGACAGGGTACGAAAAACTGTTTTTT.

The chain uses TRBV4-3 and TRBJ1-4; no definite D call. From germline, CDR1 is LGHNA and CDR2 YSLEER. V lost 0 bases, J lost 3 bases, and 11 bases lay in between. The CDR3 spans 16 residues. The CDR3 DNA follows: TGCGCCAGCAGCCAAGATTGGGCAGGCGCTAATGAAAAACTGTTTTTT. Its translation is CASSQDWAGANEKLFF.

This clonotype occurred a few times. The chain joins TRBV19 to TRBJ2-1, with 10 nucleotides matching TRBD1. The germline V gene encodes CDR1 LNHDA and CDR2 SQIVND (reference sequence). The CDR3 contains 15 residues. Trimming at V came to 3 bases and at J to 6 bases, leaving 5 bases not matched to a gene. The CDR3 spells CASSIGQGVGNEQFF. DNA for the CDR3: TGTGCCAGTAGTATTGGACAGGGGGTTGGCAATGAGCAGTTCTTC.

With regard to this clonotype: Relative to the germline gene, one junction end is altered; a read error may explain this. V and J are TRBV6-5 and TRBJ1-2; D remains unclear. This CDR3 is built from 15 residues. Germline V CDR1 and CDR2: MNHEY, SVGAGI. CDR3 loop: CASSYTVKISDGCTF. In nucleotides, the CDR3 is TGTGCCAGCAGTTACACAGTCAAAATTAGCGATGGCTGCACCTTC.

This clonotype is a singleton in its sample. The chain has TRBV20-1 and TRBJ1-2; TRBD1 agrees at 10 bases. CDR1 is DFQATT, CDR2 SNEGSKA, per germline (reference sequence). V lost 0 bases, J lost 6 bases, and 7 bases stayed unmatched. The CDR3 totals 15 residues. CDR3 protein: CSARDRDRGRDGYTF. The DNA for the CDR3 is TGCAGTGCTAGAGATCGGGACAGGGGAAGAGATGGCTACACCTTC.

This clonotype came up a few times. This sequence joins TRBV6-2 or TRBV6-3 and TRBJ1-1; 7 bases match TRBD1. The CDR3 length is 14 residues. Trimming at V came to 6 bases and at J to 3 bases, leaving 7 bases not matched to a gene. In germline, CDR1 is MNHEY, CDR2 SVGEGT. The DNA for the CDR3 is TGTGCCAGCAGCCTCGACAGGGTGGACACTGAAGCTTTCTTT. Protein product: CASSLDRVDTEAFF.

The chain combines TRBV20-1 with TRBJ2-7, with 9 bases fitting TRBD2. The DNA matches TRBJ2-5 better at its end, which makes the J call doubtful. The CDR3 consists of 14 residues. CDR1 and CDR2 from the germline V gene are DFQATT and SNEGSKA (reference sequence). For the CDR3, the DNA is TGCAGTGCTCTCCCGGCGGGGGGGTATGGGACCCAGTACTTC. Translating gives CSALPAGGYGTQYF.

The CDR3 region has the DNA TGTGCTAGTGGTGGGAGGGACAGGTCTTTCGGACTGTTTTTT. Translated, it gives CASGGRDRSFGLFF. V is TRBV12-5 and J is TRBJ1-4; TRBD1 matches at 8 bases. This CDR3 region has 14 residues. J gave up 13 bases and V 5 bases, and 12 bases lay outside the gene matches. Looked up from germline, CDR1 is LGHNT and CDR2 is FRNRAP.

V is TRBV6-6 and J is TRBJ2-7, with D possibly matching TRBD2 (6 bases). The CDR3 totals 14 residues. The germline V gene encodes CDR1 MNHNY and CDR2 SVGAGI (reference sequence). V was shortened by 5 bases and J by 2 bases, with 13 bases between the two germline ends. CDR3 nucleotides: TGTGCCAGCAGTGATTCGGGCGGGGCCTACGAGCAGTACTTC. Protein product: CASSDSGGAYEQYF.

This clonotype was seen only a few times. The rearrangement joins TRBV25-1 to TRBJ1-2; TRBD1 matches 8 bases. This CDR3 is 15 amino acids long. Per the germline V gene, CDR1 is MGHDK and CDR2 is SYGVNS. The junction had 5 bases not matched to a gene; V was cut back by 2 bases and J by 3 bases. The CDR3 coding sequence is TGTGCCAGCAGTGAAGGTTCAGGGGGCGACTATGGCTACACCTTC. Its translation is CASSEGSGGDYGYTF.

Note on this clonotype: The junction does not match germline at one end; this may be a read error. The chain links TRBV9 to TRBJ1-4; 7 bases are shared with TRBD1. The CDR3 has 17 amino acids. Germline V gene sequence: CDR1 SGDLS, CDR2 YYNGEE. Here the CDR3 DNA reads TGTACCAGCAGCGAGGGGAACCGGGACAGCGATAATGAAAAACTGTTTTTT. This sequence encodes CTSSEGNRDSDNEKLFF.

In its sample, this clonotype was seen many times. The rearrangement uses TRBV13 and TRBJ2-3; D gene uncertain. Deletions cut 7 bases from V and 5 bases from J, with 10 bases between. From germline, CDR1 is PRHDT and CDR2 FYEKMQ (reference sequence). The CDR3 contains 12 residues. The CDR3 sequence is CASTPELDTQYF. The DNA for the CDR3 is TGTGCCAGCACCCCCGAGTTAGATACGCAGTATTTT. Full variable domain (rest looked up from reference TRBV13 and TRBJ2-3): AAGVIQSPRHLIKEKRETATLKCYPIPRHDTVYWYQQGPGQDPQFLISFYEKMQSDKGSIPDRFSAQQFSDYHSELNMSSLELGDSALYFCASTPELDTQYFGPGTRLTVL.

This chain uses TRBV20-1 with TRBJ1-1, with a possible D match to TRBD1 (5 bases). This CDR3 has 14 amino acids. CDR1 and CDR2 from the germline V gene are DFQATT and SNEGSKA (reference sequence). The V end was cut by 1 base, the J end by 3 bases, with 12 bases between. CDR3: CSARAGPGYTEAFF. CDR3 DNA sequence: TGCAGTGCTAGAGCGGGCCCAGGGTACACTGAAGCTTTCTTT.

The V and J genes are TRBV4-3 and TRBJ1-2, with 9 bases aligning to TRBD1. Germline assignment: CDR1 LGHNA and CDR2 YSLEER. V lost 7 bases, J lost 6 bases, and 9 bases stayed unmatched. The length of the CDR3 is 14 residues. The CDR3 DNA is TGCGCCAGCACCCCGGGACAGGGATCCCATGGCTACACCTTC. Translating it yields CASTPGQGSHGYTF.

There are many counts of this clonotype. V is TRBV29-1 and J is TRBJ1-2; D is possibly TRBD1 (5 bases). Germline loops: CDR1 SQVTM, CDR2 ANQGSEA. The length of the CDR3 is 13 residues. Trimming left V 6 bases short and J 3 bases short, with 14 bases between. CDR3 amino acids: CSVEAGGYYGYTF. CDR3 bases: TGCAGCGTCGAGGCCGGGGGTTACTATGGCTACACCTTC.

V usage is TRBV18 and J usage is TRBJ2-5; TRBD2 is a possible D gene (6 bases). V lost 3 bases, J lost 5 bases, and 10 bases lay in between. CDR1 is KGHSH, CDR2 LQKENI, per germline. CDR3 length equals 13 residues. As DNA, the CDR3 is TGTGCCAGCTCACCCGGGGGATCGGAGACCCAGTACTTC. Encoded protein: CASSPGGSETQYF.

The chain joins TRBV7-9 to TRBJ2-1; the match to TRBD1 covers 10 bases. Germline trimming cut 10 bases from V and 4 bases from J; bases unmatched to any gene: 4. Germline lookup yields CDR1 SEHNR and CDR2 FQNEAQ (reference sequence). This CDR3 has 13 residues. Written as DNA, the CDR3 is TGTGCCACCTCGGGACAGGGGTACAATGAGCAGTTCTTC. Translated: CATSGQGYNEQFF.

The chain joins TRBV27 to TRBJ2-3, with D perhaps TRBD1 or TRBD2 (5 bases each). This CDR3 is 15 amino acids long. Trimming took off 6 bases at V and 6 bases at J, with 19 bases between the two ends. CDR1 MNHEY and CDR2 SMNVEV come from the germline V gene (reference sequence). The CDR3 sequence: CASSSEGYYGDTQYF. CDR3 DNA: TGTGCCAGCAGCTCCGAGGGGTACTATGGGGATACGCAGTATTTT.

This clonotype was observed a handful of times. The V call is TRBV27, the J call TRBJ2-2, with 7 bases that match TRBD1. The CDR3 is made up of 14 amino acids. Germline loops: CDR1 MNHEY, CDR2 SMNVEV (reference sequence). V was pared by 5 bases and J by 4 bases, with 4 bases of the junction left unmatched. The CDR3 is CASSPDRSTGELFF. The CDR3 DNA sequence: TGTGCCAGCAGTCCGGACAGGAGCACCGGGGAGCTGTTTTTT.

This sequence joins TRBV4-3 and TRBJ2-1, with D hard to call. V was shortened by 4 bases and J by 0 bases, with 10 bases between the two germline ends. The CDR3 consists of 15 residues. The germline gives CDR1 LGHNA, CDR2 YSLEER. Here the CDR3 DNA reads TGCGCCAGCAGCCCGGAGTTTAGCTCCTACAATGAGCAGTTCTTC. As protein: CASSPEFSSYNEQFF.

This clonotype showed up just a few times. V usage is TRBV10-3 and J usage is TRBJ2-3, with unresolved D. The V and J ends lost 4 bases and 2 bases respectively, with 19 bases between them. CDR1 is ENHRY and CDR2 is SYGVKD in the germline V gene. The CDR3 runs to 17 residues. The CDR3 DNA is TGTGCCATCAGTGGAGTTGGGCAGGCAAATCACACAGATACGCAGTATTTT. Amino acid sequence: CAISGVGQANHTDTQYF.